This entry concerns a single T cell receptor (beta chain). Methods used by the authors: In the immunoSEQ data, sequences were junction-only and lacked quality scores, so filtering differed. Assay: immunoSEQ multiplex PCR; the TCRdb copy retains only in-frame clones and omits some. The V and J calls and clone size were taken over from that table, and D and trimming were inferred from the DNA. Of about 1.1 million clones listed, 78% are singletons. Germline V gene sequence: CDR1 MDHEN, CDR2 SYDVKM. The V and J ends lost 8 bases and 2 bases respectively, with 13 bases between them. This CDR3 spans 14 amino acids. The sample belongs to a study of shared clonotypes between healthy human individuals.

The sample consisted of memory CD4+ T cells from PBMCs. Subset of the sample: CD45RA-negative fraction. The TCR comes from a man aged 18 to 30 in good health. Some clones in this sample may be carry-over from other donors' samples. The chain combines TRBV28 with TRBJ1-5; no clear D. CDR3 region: CASATPGGNQPQHF. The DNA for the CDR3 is TGTGCCAGCGCCACGCCTGGGGGCAATCAGCCCCAGCATTTT.